The sequence of this TCR beta chain was determined in a study of shared clonotypes between healthy human individuals. Regarding this clone: Its antigen is as yet unknown.

Sequencing used immunoSEQ multiplex PCR; TCRdb keeps in-frame clones, though not all of them. This sample has millions of clones, with about 95% found just once. Naive CD8 cells lacked CD45RO, underwent positive selection for CCR7 and left out terminally differentiated effector memory CD45RA+ cells. Study results and limitations: What naive subsets generally showed was a larger estimated richness than memory subsets showed.

Trimming stripped 5 bases from V and 5 bases from J, with 9 bases between. This CDR3 contains 12 residues. Germline values: CDR1 SEHNR, CDR2 FQNEAQ (reference sequence). This chain connects TRBV7-9 to TRBJ1-1; D is unresolved. Sequencing was done on a sample of naive CD8+ T cells sorted from blood. The sequence was collected from a young man in good health. Written as DNA, the CDR3 is TGTGCCAGCAGCCCCCCCCGGACTGAAGCTTTCTTT. This codes for CASSPPRTEAFF. Complete variable domain (other parts from reference TRBV7-9 and TRBJ1-1): DTGVSQNPRHKITKRGQNVTFRCDPISEHNRLYWYRQTLGQGPEFLTYFQNEAQLEKSRLLSDRFSAERPKGSFSTLEIQRTEQGDSAMYLCASSPPRTEAFFGQGTRLTVV.